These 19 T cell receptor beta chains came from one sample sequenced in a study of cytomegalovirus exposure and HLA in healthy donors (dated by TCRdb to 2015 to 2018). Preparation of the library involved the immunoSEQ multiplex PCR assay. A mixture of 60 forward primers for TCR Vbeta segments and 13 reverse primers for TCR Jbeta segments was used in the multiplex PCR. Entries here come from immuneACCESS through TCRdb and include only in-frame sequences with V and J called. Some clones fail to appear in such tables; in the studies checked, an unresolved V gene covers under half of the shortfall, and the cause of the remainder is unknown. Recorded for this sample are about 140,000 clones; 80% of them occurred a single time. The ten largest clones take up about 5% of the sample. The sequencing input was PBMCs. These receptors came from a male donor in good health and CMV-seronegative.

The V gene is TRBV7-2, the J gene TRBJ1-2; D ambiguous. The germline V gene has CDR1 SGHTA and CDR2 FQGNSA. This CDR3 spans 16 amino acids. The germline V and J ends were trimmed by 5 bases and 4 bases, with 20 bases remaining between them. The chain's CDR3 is CASSPARIGLGYGYTF. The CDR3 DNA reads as TGTGCCAGCAGCCCGGCGAGGATTGGGTTAGGCTATGGCTACACCTTC.

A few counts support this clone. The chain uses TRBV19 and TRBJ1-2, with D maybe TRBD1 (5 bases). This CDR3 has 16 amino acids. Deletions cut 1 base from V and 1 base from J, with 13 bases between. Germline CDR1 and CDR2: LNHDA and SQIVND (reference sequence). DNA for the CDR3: TGTGCCAGTAGTATAGTGAGTTCCAGGGATAACTATGGCTACACCTTC. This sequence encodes CASSIVSSRDNYGYTF. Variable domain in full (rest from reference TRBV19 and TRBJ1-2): DGGITQSPKYLFRKEGQNVTLSCEQNLNHDAMYWYRQDPGQGLRLIYYSQIVNDFQKGDIAEGYSVSREKKESFPLTVTSAQKNPTAFYLCASSIVSSRDNYGYTFGSGTRLTVV.

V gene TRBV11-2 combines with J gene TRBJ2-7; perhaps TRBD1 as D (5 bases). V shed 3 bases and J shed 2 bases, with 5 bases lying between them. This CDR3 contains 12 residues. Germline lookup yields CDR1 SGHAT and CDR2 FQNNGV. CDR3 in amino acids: CASSLTAYEQYF. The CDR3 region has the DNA TGTGCCAGCAGCTTGACAGCCTACGAGCAGTACTTC.

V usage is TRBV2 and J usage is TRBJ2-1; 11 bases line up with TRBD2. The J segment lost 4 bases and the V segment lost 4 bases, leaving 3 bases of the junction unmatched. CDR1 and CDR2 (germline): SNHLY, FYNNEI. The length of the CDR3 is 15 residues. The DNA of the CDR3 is TGTGCCAGCAGTGTTACTAGCGGGGGTTACAATGAGCAGTTCTTC. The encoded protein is CASSVTSGGYNEQFF. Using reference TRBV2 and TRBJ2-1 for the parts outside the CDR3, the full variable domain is EPEVTQTPSHQVTQMGQEVILRCVPISNHLYFYWYRQILGQKVEFLVSFYNNEISEKSEIFDDQFSVERPDGSNFTLKIRSTKLEDSAMYFCASSVTSGGYNEQFFGPGTRLTVL.

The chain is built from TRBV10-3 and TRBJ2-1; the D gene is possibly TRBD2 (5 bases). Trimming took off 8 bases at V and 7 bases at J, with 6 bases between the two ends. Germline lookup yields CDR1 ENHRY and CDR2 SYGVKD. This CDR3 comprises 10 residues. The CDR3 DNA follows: TGTGCCATCGAGGGAAATGAGCAGTTCTTC. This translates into CAIEGNEQFF.

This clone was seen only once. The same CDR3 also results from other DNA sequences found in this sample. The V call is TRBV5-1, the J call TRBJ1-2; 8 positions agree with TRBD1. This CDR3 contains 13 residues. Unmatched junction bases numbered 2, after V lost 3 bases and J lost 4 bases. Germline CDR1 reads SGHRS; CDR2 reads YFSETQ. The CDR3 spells CASSSGQGYGYTF. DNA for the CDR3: TGCGCCAGCAGCTCCGGACAGGGCTATGGCTACACCTTC.

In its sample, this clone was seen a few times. The CDR3 spells CASSSTSGSYNEQFF. In DNA, the CDR3 is TGTGCCAGCAGCTCTACGTCGGGCTCCTACAATGAGCAGTTCTTC. The chain couples TRBV7-9 to TRBJ2-1; D gene uncertain. V lost 4 bases, J lost 0 bases, and 10 bases lay in between. The germline CDR1 and CDR2 sequences are SEHNR and FQNEAQ (reference sequence). The CDR3 loop spans 15 amino acids.

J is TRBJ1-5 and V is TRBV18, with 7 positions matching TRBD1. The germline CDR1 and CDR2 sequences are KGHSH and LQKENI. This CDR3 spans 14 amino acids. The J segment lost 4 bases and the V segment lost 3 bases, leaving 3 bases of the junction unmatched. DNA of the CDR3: TGTGCCAGCTCACCCGGGACAGCTAATCAGCCCCAGCATTTT. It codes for CASSPGTANQPQHF.

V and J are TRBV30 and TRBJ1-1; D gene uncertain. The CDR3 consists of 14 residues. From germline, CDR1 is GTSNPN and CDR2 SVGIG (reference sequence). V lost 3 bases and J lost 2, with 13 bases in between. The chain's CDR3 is CAWRSGIGNTEAFF. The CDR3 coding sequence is TGTGCCTGGAGGAGCGGAATAGGTAACACTGAAGCTTTCTTT.

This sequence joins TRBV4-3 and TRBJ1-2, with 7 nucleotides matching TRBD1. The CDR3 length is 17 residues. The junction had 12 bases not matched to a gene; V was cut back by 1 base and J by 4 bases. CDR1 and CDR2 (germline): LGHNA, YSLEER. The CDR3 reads CASSQGKGPRGVYGYTF. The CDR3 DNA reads TGCGCCAGCAGCCAAGGGAAGGGCCCCAGGGGGGTCTATGGCTACACCTTC.

CDR3 amino acids: CASSADGTGTDTQYF. The CDR3, as DNA: TGTGCCAGCAGCGCGGATGGGACAGGCACAGATACGCAGTATTTT. This chain connects TRBV5-4 to TRBJ2-3, with 7 positions matching TRBD1. Looked up from germline, CDR1 is SGHNT and CDR2 is YYREEE (reference sequence). V dropped 4 bases and J dropped 1; count of bases not matched to a gene: 6. The CDR3 is 15 residues long.

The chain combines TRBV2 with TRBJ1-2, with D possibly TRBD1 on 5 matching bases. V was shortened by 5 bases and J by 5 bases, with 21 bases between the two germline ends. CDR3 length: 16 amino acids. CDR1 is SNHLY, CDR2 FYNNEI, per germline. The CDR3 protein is CASSNTGAPLFYGYTF. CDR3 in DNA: TGTGCCAGCAGTAATACAGGTGCCCCTTTATTTTATGGCTACACCTTC.

As DNA, the CDR3 is TGTGCCGCCAGGTCGGGGGAGATGCTAGAGGGCTACACCTTC. Its translation: CAARSGEMLEGYTF. This chain links TRBV10-3 with TRBJ1-2, with D tentatively TRBD1 (5 bases). Germline CDR1 is ENHRY and CDR2 is SYGVKD. This CDR3 is built from 14 residues. V was trimmed by 11 bases and J by 8 bases, leaving 24 bases between them.

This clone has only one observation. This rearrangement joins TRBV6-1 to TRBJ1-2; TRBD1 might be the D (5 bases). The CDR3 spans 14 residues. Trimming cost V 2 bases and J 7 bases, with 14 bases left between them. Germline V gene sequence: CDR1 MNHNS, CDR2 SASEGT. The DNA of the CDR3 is TGTGCCAGCAGTGAACAGGGAATGAGTCGTGGCTACACCTTC. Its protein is CASSEQGMSRGYTF.

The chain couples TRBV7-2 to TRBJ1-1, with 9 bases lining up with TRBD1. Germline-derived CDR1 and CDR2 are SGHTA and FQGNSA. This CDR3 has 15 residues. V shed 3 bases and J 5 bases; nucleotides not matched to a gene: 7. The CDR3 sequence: CASSFAGQGATEAFF. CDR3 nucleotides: TGTGCCAGCAGCTTCGCGGGACAGGGAGCTACTGAAGCTTTCTTT.

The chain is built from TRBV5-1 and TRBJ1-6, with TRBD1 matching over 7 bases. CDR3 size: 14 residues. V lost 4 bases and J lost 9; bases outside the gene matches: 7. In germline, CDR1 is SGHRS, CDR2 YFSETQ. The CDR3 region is CASSPRQGGSPLHF. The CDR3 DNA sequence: TGCGCCAGCAGCCCTCGACAGGGAGGTTCACCCCTCCACTTT.

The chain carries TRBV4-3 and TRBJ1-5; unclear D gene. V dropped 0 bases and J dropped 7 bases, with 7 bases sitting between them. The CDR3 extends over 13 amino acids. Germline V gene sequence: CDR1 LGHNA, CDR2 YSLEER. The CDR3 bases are TGCGCCAGCAGCCAAGAAAGGAGACAGCCCCAGCATTTT. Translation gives CASSQERRQPQHF.

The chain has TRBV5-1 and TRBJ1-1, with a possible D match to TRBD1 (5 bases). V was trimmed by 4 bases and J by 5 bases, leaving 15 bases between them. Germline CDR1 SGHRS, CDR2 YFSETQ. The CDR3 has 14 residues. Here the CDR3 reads CASSVGGSGTEAFF. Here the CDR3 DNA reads TGCGCCAGCAGCGTCGGGGGGTCGGGGACTGAAGCTTTCTTT.

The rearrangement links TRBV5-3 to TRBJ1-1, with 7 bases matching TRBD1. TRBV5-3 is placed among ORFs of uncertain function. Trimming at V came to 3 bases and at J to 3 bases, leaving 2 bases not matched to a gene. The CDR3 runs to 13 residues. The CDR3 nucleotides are TGTGCCAGAAGCTCCCAGGGGGACACTGAAGCTTTCTTT. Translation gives CARSSQGDTEAFF.